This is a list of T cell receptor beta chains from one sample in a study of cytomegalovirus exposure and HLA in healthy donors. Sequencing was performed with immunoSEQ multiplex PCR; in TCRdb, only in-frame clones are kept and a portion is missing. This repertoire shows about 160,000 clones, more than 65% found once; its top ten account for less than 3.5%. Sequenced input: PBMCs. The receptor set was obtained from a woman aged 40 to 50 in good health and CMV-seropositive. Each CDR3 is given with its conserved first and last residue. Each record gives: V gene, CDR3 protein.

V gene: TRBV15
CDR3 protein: CATSRQGIEETQYF

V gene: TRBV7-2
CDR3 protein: CASSLGGPVAEAFF

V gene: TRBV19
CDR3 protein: CASSIDRGWSYGYTF

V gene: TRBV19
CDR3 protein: CASRPWTGPNTIYF

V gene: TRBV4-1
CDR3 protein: CASSQPEESGEKLFF

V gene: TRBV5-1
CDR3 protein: CASSPGTGGEETQYF

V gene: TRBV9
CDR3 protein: CASSETTGGRTYGYTF

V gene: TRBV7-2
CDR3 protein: CASSLDWPYEQYF

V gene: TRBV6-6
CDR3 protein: CASRRLAGGPTDTQYF

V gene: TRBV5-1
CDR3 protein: CASSGNRVRNTEAFF

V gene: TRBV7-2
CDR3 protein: CASSLFFDKAGGIYEQYF

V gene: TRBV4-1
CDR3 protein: CASTKGGQGSYEQYF

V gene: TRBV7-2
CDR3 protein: CASSLVRLAGGPDTQYF

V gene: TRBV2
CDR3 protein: CASSGTGGIGQPQHF

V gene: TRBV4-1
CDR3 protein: CASTIAGQYNEQFF

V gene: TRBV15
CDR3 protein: CATSRSLGELFF

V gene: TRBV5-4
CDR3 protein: CASSGSGGAGEQYF

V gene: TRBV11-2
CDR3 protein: CASSLGRQGDSGNTIYF

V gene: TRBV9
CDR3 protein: CASSPLISGRETQYF

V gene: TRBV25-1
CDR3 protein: CASSKGQANPMNTEAFF

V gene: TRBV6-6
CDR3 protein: CASTRLGETQYF

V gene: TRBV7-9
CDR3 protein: CASSPTLGLSTGELFF

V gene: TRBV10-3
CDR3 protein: CAITGQLIANYGYTF

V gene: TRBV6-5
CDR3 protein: CASSYLRAARNTEAFF

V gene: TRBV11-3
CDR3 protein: CASSLLEGGYTF

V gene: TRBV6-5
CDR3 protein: CASSAPTGNGYPF

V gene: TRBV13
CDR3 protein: CASSLYSGGYEQYF

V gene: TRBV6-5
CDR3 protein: CASSSQGAQDTEAFF

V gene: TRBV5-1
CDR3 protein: CASSDSGADTQYF

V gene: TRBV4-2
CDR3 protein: CASSQVRGGDEQFF

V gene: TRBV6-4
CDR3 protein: CASTSSGALNTEAFF

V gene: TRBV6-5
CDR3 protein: CASGSGQGDSPLNF

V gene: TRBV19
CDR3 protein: CASSIDLRQGRTEAFF